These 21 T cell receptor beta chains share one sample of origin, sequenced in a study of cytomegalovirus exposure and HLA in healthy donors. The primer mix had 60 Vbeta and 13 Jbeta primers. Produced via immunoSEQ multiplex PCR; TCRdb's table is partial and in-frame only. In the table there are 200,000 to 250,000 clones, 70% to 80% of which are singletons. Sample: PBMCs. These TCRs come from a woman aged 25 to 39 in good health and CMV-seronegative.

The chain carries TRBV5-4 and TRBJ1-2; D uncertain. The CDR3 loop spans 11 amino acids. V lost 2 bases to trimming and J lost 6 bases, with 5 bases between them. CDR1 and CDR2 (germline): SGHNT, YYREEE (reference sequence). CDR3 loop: CASSFENGYTF. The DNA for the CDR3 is TGTGCCAGCAGCTTCGAGAATGGCTACACCTTC.

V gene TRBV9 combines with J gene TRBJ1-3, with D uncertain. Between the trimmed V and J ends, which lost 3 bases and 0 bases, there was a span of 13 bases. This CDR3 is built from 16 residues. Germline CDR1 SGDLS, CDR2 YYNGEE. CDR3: CASSAGGGSSGNTIYF. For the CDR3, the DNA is TGTGCCAGCAGCGCCGGAGGAGGGAGCTCTGGAAACACCATATATTTT.

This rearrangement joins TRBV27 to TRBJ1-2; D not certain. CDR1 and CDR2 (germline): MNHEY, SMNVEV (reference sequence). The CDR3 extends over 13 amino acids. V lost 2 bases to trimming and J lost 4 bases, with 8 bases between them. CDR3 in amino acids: CASSLTSSYGYTF. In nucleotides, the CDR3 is TGTGCCAGCAGTTTAACGAGTTCCTATGGCTACACCTTC.

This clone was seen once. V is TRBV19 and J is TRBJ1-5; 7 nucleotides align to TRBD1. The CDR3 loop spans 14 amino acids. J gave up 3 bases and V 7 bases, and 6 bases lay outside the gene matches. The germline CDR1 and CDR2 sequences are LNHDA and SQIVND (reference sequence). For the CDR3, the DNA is TGTGCCAGTAATACAGGGGTATACAATCAGCCCCAGCATTTT. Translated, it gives CASNTGVYNQPQHF.

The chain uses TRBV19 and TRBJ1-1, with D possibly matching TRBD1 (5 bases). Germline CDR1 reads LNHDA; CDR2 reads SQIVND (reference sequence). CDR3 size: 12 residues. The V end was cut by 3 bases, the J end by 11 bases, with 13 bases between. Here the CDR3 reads CASSMTRAKAFF. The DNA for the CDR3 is TGTGCCAGTAGTATGACCAGGGCGAAGGCTTTCTTT.

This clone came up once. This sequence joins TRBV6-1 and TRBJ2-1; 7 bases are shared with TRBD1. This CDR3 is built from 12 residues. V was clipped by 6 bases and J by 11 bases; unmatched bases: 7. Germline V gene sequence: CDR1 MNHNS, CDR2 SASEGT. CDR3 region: CASRGKGGQQFF. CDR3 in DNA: TGTGCCAGCAGAGGGAAAGGGGGCCAGCAGTTCTTC.

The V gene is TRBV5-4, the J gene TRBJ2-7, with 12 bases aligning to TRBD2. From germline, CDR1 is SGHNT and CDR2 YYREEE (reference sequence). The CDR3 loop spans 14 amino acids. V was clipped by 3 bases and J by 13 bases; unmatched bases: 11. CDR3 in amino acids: CASSSGLAGGKEYF. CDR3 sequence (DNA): TGTGCCAGCAGCTCCGGGCTAGCGGGAGGGAAGGAATACTTC. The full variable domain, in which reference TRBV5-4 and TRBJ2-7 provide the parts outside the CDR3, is ETGVTQSPTHLIKTRGQQVTLRCSSQSGHNTVSWYQQALGQGPQFIFQYYREEENGRGNFPPRFSGLQFPNYSSELNVNALELDDSALYLCASSSGLAGGKEYFGPGTRLTVT.

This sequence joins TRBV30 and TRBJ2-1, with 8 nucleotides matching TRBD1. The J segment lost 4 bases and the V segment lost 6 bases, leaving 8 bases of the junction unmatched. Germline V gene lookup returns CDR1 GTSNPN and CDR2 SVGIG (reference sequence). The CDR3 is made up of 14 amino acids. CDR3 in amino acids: CACSTGTGYNEQFF. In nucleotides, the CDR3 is TGTGCCTGTTCCACCGGGACAGGATACAATGAGCAGTTCTTC. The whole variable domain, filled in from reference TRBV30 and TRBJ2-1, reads SQTIHQWPATLVQPVGSPLSLECTVEGTSNPNLYWYRQAAGRGLQLLFYSVGIGQISSEVPQNLSASRPQDRQFILSSKKLLLSDSGFYLCACSTGTGYNEQFFGPGTRLTVL.

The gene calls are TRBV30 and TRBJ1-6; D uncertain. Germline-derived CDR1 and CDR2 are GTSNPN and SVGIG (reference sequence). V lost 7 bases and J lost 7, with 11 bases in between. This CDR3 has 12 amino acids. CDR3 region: CAFSNKNSPLHF. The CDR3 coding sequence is TGTGCCTTTAGCAATAAGAATTCACCCCTCCACTTT.

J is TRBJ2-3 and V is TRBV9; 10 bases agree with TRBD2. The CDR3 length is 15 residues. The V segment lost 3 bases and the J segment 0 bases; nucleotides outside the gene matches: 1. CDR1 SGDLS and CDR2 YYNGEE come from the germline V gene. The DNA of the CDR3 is TGTGCCAGCAGCGGGGGACTAGCGAGCACAGATACGCAGTATTTT. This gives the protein CASSGGLASTDTQYF.

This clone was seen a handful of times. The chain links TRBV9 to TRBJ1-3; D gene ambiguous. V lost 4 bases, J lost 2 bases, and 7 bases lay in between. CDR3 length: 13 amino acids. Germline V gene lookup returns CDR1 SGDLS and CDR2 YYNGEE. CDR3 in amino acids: CASSFQTGNTIYF. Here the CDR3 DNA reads TGTGCCAGCAGCTTTCAGACTGGAAACACCATATATTTT.

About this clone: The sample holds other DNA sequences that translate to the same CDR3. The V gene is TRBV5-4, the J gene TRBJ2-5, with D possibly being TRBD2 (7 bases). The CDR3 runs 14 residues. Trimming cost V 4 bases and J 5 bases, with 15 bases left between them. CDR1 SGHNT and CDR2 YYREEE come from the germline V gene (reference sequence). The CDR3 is CASSPGGPSETQYF. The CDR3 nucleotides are TGTGCCAGCAGCCCCGGGGGGCCTTCGGAGACCCAGTACTTC.

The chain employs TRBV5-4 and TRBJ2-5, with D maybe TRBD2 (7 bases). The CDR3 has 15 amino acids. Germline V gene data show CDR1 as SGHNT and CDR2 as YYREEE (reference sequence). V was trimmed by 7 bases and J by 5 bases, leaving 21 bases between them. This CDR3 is CASAFRPGGGETQYF. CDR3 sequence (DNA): TGTGCCAGCGCCTTTCGCCCGGGGGGCGGTGAGACCCAGTACTTC.

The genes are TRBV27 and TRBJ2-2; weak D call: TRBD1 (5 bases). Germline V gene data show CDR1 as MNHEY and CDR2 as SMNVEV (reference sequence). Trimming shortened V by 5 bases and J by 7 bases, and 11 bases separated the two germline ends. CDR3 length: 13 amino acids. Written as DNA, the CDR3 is TGTGCCAGCAGTGGAAGGGGTGACGGGGAGCTGTTTTTT. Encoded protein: CASSGRGDGELFF.

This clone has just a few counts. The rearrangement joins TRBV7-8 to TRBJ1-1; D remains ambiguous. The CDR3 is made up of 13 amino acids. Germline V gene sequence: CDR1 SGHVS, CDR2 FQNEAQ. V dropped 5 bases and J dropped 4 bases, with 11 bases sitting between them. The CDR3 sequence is CASSRPVGTEAFF. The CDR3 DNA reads TGTGCCAGCAGCCGTCCAGTTGGCACTGAAGCTTTCTTT.

The CDR3 bases are TGTGCCAGCAGCTCCTCTGAAGCGGGAGGGAGTTACAATGAGCAGTTCTTC. Residues: CASSSSEAGGSYNEQFF. The V call is TRBV7-9, the J call TRBJ2-1; 10 bases match TRBD2. The CDR3 totals 17 residues. Germline V gives CDR1 SEHNR, CDR2 FQNEAQ (reference sequence). J gave up 4 bases and V 4 bases, and 10 bases lay outside the gene matches.

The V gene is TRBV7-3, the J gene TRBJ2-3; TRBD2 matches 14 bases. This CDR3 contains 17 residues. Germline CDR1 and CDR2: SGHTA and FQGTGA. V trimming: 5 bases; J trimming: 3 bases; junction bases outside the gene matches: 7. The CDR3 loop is CASSQGTSGGGTDTQYF. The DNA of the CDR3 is TGTGCCAGCAGCCAAGGGACTAGCGGGGGAGGTACAGATACGCAGTATTTT.

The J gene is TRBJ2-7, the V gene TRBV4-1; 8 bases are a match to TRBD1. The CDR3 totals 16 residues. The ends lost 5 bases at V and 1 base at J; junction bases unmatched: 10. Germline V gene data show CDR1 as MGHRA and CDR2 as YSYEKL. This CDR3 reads CASSASDRGLSYEQYF. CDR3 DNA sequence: TGCGCCAGCAGCGCGAGTGACAGGGGCCTTTCCTACGAGCAGTACTTC.

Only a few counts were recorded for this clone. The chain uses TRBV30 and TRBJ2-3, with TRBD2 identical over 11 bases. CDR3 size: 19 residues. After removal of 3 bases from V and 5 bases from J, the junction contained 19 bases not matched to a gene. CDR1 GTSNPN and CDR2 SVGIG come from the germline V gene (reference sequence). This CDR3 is CAWRVPLGTSGLEVDTQYF. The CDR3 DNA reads TGTGCCTGGAGGGTCCCTCTCGGGACTAGCGGTCTCGAGGTAGATACGCAGTATTTT.

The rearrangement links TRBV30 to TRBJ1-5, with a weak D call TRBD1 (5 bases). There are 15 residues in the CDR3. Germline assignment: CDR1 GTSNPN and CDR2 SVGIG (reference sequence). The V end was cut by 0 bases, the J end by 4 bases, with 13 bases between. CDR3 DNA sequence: TGTGCCTGGAGTGTAGGGGCGGGGACGAATCAGCCCCAGCATTTT. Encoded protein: CAWSVGAGTNQPQHF. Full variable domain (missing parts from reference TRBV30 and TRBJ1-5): SQTIHQWPATLVQPVGSPLSLECTVEGTSNPNLYWYRQAAGRGLQLLFYSVGIGQISSEVPQNLSASRPQDRQFILSSKKLLLSDSGFYLCAWSVGAGTNQPQHFGDGTRLSIL.

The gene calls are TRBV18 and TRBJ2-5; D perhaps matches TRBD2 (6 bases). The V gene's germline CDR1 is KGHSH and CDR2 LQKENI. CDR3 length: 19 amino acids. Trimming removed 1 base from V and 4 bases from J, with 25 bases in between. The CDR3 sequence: CASSPQVIAAGNLRETQYF. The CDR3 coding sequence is TGTGCCAGCTCACCACAAGTTATTGCCGCGGGAAACTTACGAGAGACCCAGTACTTC.